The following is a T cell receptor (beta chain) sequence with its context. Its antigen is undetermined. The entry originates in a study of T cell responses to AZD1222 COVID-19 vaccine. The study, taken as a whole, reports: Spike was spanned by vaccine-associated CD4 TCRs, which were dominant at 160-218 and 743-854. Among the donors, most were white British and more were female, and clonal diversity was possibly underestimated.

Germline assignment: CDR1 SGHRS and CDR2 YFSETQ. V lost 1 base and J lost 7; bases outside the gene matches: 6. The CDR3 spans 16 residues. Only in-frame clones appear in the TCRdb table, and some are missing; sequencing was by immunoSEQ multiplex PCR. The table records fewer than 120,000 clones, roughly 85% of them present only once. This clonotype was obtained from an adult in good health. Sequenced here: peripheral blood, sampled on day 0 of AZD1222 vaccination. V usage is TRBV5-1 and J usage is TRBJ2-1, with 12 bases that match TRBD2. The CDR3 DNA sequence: TGCGCCAGCAGCTTGTTGACTAGCGGGAGTGGTAATGAGCAGTTCTTC. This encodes CASSLLTSGSGNEQFF.